The rows below give T cell receptor beta chains drawn from one sample of a study of shared clonotypes between healthy human individuals. Assay used: immunoSEQ multiplex PCR; TCRdb lists only in-frame clones, some missing. This repertoire shows 2 million to 3 million clones, roughly 93% found once; its top ten account for 0.36%. The sample was naive CD4+ T cells from PBMCs. The receptors stem from a young man in good health. Some clones in this sample may be carry-over from other donors' samples. Each CDR3 is given with its conserved first and last residue. A D gene is named only where the DNA matches it firmly. Clone sizes are given selectively: once, few, many, or a class where the clone is expanded.

clone size,V gene,D gene,CDR3 length,J gene,CDR3 protein,CDR3 DNA
.,TRBV5-6,.,13,TRBJ2-7,CASKGRNSYEQYF,TGTGCCAGCAAAGGACGGAACTCCTACGAGCAGTACTTC
.,TRBV5-1,.,15,TRBJ2-2,CASSLRGQNTGELFF,TGCGCCAGCAGCTTGAGGGGACAGAACACCGGGGAGCTGTTTTTT
once,TRBV27,TRBD2,17,TRBJ2-3,CASSLWGRAGVTDTQYF,TGTGCCAGCAGTTTATGGGGGAGGGCCGGAGTGACAGATACGCAGTATTTT
.,TRBV4-1,.,16,TRBJ2-1,CASSQSPVPAYNEQFF,TGCGCCAGCAGCCAATCCCCGGTGCCGGCGTACAATGAGCAGTTCTTC
.,TRBV4-3,.,15,TRBJ1-2,CASSQERETYYGYTF,TGCGCCAGCAGCCAAGAAAGGGAGACTTACTATGGCTACACCTTC
.,TRBV19,.,15,TRBJ1-5,CASRLTQGARQPQHF,TGTGCCAGCCGTCTGACACAGGGTGCAAGGCAGCCCCAGCATTTT
.,TRBV18,TRBD2,18,TRBJ2-1,CASSPPTRSGGTYNEQFF,TGTGCCAGCTCACCACCGACGAGGAGCGGGGGGACCTACAATGAGCAGTTCTTC
.,TRBV18,.,13,TRBJ1-4,CASSPQGDEKLFF,TGTGCCAGCTCACCACAGGGAGACGAAAAACTGTTTTTT
.,TRBV21-1,.,13,TRBJ1-2,CASRETRIYGYTF,TGTGCCAGCAGGGAGACCAGGATCTATGGCTACACCTTC
.,TRBV5-3,TRBD1,17,TRBJ1-3,CARSLHFRGLRGNTIYF,TGTGCCAGAAGCTTGCATTTTAGGGGGCTGAGGGGAAACACCATATATTTT
.,TRBV19,.,15,TRBJ2-4,CASSIGTLGKNIQYF,TGTGCCAGTAGTATCGGGACTTTGGGCAAAAACATTCAGTACTTC
.,TRBV27,.,12,TRBJ2-3,CASSLVGDTQYF,TGTGCCAGCAGTTTAGTCGGGGATACGCAGTATTTT
.,TRBV7-9,.,14,TRBJ2-7,CASSSRGQKNEQYF,TGTGCCAGCAGCAGCCGCGGACAGAAGAACGAGCAGTACTTC
.,TRBV5-1,.,12,TRBJ2-7,CASSLGGSEQYF,TGCGCCAGCAGCTTGGGGGGTTCCGAGCAGTACTTC
few,TRBV7-2,.,14,TRBJ1-5,CASSLQPSNQPQHF,TGTGCCAGCAGCTTACAGCCAAGCAATCAGCCCCAGCATTTT
.,TRBV28,.,13,TRBJ2-4,CASNVGAKNIQYF,TGTGCCAGCAACGTAGGGGCGAAAAACATTCAGTACTTC
once,TRBV5-1,TRBD1,17,TRBJ1-1,CASSFFAVQGAGTEAFF,TGCGCCAGCAGCTTCTTCGCAGTTCAGGGGGCCGGCACTGAAGCTTTCTTT
.,TRBV5-1,.,14,TRBJ2-6,CASTSGSGANVLTF,TGCGCCAGCACCTCAGGCTCTGGGGCCAACGTCCTGACTTTC
once,TRBV18,TRBD2,15,TRBJ2-1,CASSSGTSGENEQFF,TGTGCCAGCTCTTCCGGGACTAGCGGGGAGAATGAGCAGTTCTTC
.,TRBV4-3,.,17,TRBJ1-3,CASSQDAGTGSGNTIYF,TGCGCCAGCAGCCAAGACGCCGGGACGGGATCTGGAAACACCATATATTTT
.,TRBV27,TRBD1,16,TRBJ2-5,CASSPGQGAGPETQYF,TGTGCCAGCAGTCCAGGACAGGGGGCAGGTCCAGAGACCCAGTACTTC
.,TRBV6-1,.,13,TRBJ1-3,CASRLSSGNTIYF,TGTGCCAGCAGACTTTCTTCGGGAAACACCATATATTTT
.,TRBV7-3,.,16,TRBJ1-1,CASSPAGTYRNTEAFF,TGTGCCAGCAGCCCGGCGGGGACTTATAGAAACACTGAAGCTTTCTTT
.,TRBV18,TRBD1,13,TRBJ1-5,CASSRTGNQPQHF,TGTGCCAGCTCCCGGACAGGGAATCAGCCCCAGCATTTT
.,TRBV30,.,15,TRBJ1-2,CAWIDFGLNSYGYTF,TGTGCCTGGATTGATTTTGGCCTTAACTCTTATGGCTACACCTTC
.,TRBV2,TRBD2,16,TRBJ2-3,CASSEGLAGGTDTQYF,TGTGCCAGCAGTGAAGGGCTAGCGGGGGGCACAGATACGCAGTATTTT
.,TRBV4-1,.,15,TRBJ1-5,CASSKREGENQPQHF,TGCGCCAGCAGCAAGCGGGAGGGAGAGAATCAGCCCCAGCATTTT
.,TRBV29-1,TRBD2,14,TRBJ2-7,CSVGGLAGGGEQYF,TGCAGCGTTGGGGGACTAGCGGGAGGAGGGGAGCAGTACTTC
.,TRBV29-1,.,14,TRBJ2-1,CSGCGASSYNEQFF,TGCAGCGGCTGCGGGGCGAGCTCCTACAATGAGCAGTTCTTC
.,TRBV18,.,13,TRBJ1-2,CASSPPGNYGYTF,TGTGCCAGCTCACCCCCAGGGAACTATGGCTACACCTTC
.,TRBV10-2,.,11,TRBJ1-3,CASIGGDTIYF,TGCGCCAGCATCGGAGGAGACACCATATATTTT
.,TRBV21-1,.,15,TRBJ2-3,CASTNRTDSTDTQYF,TGTGCCAGCACAAATCGGACAGACAGCACAGATACGCAGTATTTT
.,TRBV9,.,15,TRBJ2-1,CASSVAFTAGGEQFF,TGTGCCAGCAGCGTAGCTTTCACCGCTGGGGGTGAGCAGTTCTTC
.,TRBV30,.,14,TRBJ2-2,CAWSVRLSAGELFF,TGTGCCTGGAGTGTACGTCTATCGGCCGGGGAGCTGTTTTTT
.,TRBV29-1,.,13,TRBJ1-3,CSVGLRGGNTIYF,TGCAGCGTTGGACTGCGGGGTGGAAACACCATATATTTT
.,TRBV7-3,TRBD2,17,TRBJ2-1,CASSLIRTSGRANEQFF,TGTGCCAGCAGCTTAATAAGGACTAGCGGGAGGGCAAATGAGCAGTTCTTC
.,TRBV9,.,14,TRBJ1-2,CASSRDTEGYGYTF,TGTGCCAGCAGCCGGGACACCGAGGGCTATGGCTACACCTTC
.,TRBV5-1,.,16,TRBJ1-5,CASSEYAWGGGQPQHF,TGCGCCAGCAGCGAATACGCGTGGGGCGGGGGTCAGCCCCAGCATTTT
.,TRBV5-1,TRBD1,16,TRBJ2-2,CASRLTGTGVTGELFF,TGCGCCAGCAGACTCACCGGGACAGGGGTCACCGGGGAGCTGTTTTTT
.,TRBV25-1,TRBD1,13,TRBJ1-2,CASSLTGNYGYTF,TGTGCCAGCAGCCTGACAGGGAACTATGGCTACACCTTC
few,TRBV9,.,14,TRBJ2-1,CASSVGSIVNEQFF,TGTGCCAGCAGCGTAGGAAGCATAGTCAATGAGCAGTTCTTC
once,TRBV7-6,TRBD2,14,TRBJ2-5,CASRQSGIGETQYF,TGTGCCAGCAGACAAAGCGGGATAGGGGAGACCCAGTACTTC
.,TRBV7-9,.,14,TRBJ2-3,CASSLAPFPDTQYF,TGTGCCAGCAGCTTAGCACCCTTTCCAGATACGCAGTATTTT
.,TRBV6-5,.,13,TRBJ1-3,CASVGASGNTIYF,TGTGCCAGCGTGGGGGCCTCTGGAAACACCATATATTTT
.,TRBV10-3,TRBD2,17,TRBJ2-5,CAISEKPGLPSQETQYF,TGTGCCATCAGCGAGAAACCGGGACTACCCAGTCAAGAGACCCAGTACTTC
once,TRBV6-5,.,15,TRBJ1-4,CASSYSPATNEKLFF,TGTGCCAGCAGTTACTCTCCAGCAACTAATGAAAAACTGTTTTTT
.,TRBV6-1,.,15,TRBJ2-7,CASSEAGLVSYEQYF,TGTGCCAGCAGTGAAGCAGGGCTAGTCTCCTACGAGCAGTACTTC
.,TRBV11-2,.,18,TRBJ2-1,CASSSPGRGRGSYNEQFF,TGTGCCAGCAGCTCTCCTGGCCGGGGGCGCGGGTCCTACAATGAGCAGTTCTTC
.,TRBV15,.,16,TRBJ1-3,CATSRGGGHSGNTIYF,TGTGCCACCAGCAGAGGTGGCGGCCACTCTGGAAACACCATATATTTT
.,TRBV19,.,12,TRBJ1-2,CASKRADYGYTF,TGTGCCAGTAAGAGGGCAGACTATGGCTACACCTTC
.,TRBV12-2,.,13,TRBJ2-7,CASQSRLSYEQYF,TGTGCAAGTCAGAGCCGCCTGTCCTACGAGCAGTACTTC
.,TRBV4-3,.,16,TRBJ2-3,CASSQNLGVGTDTQYF,TGCGCCAGCAGCCAAAATCTGGGAGTGGGCACAGATACGCAGTATTTT
.,TRBV1,.,17,TRBJ2-5,CTSSPRGGTPIQETQYF,TGCACCAGCAGCCCAAGGGGGGGGACCCCGATCCAAGAGACCCAGTACTTC
once,TRBV4-2,.,16,TRBJ1-2,CASSQDQAGRSYGYTF,TGTGCCAGCAGCCAAGATCAGGCAGGGCGTTCCTATGGCTACACCTTC
.,TRBV7-8,TRBD1,17,TRBJ1-4,CASSPSAGTGYYEKLFF,TGTGCCAGCAGCCCGAGCGCCGGGACAGGGTATTATGAAAAACTGTTTTTT
.,TRBV2,TRBD1,15,TRBJ2-7,CASSEVRQGSYEQYF,TGTGCCAGCAGTGAGGTGCGACAGGGCTCCTACGAGCAGTACTTC
.,TRBV7-3,.,13,TRBJ1-1,CASSPATNTEAFF,TGTGCCAGCAGCCCCGCAACGAACACTGAAGCTTTCTTT
.,TRBV6-1,.,14,TRBJ1-4,CASSVAATNEKLFF,TGTGCCAGCAGTGTCGCGGCAACTAATGAAAAACTGTTTTTT
.,TRBV7-2,.,11,TRBJ2-4,CASSAGTIQYF,TGTGCCAGCAGCGCCGGGACCATTCAGTACTTC